This record looks at one TCR beta chain sequence and its context. Antigen specificity is unknown. This CDR3 has 15 residues. Germline CDR1 reads LNHDA; CDR2 reads SQIVND (reference sequence). Trimming left V 4 bases short and J 6 bases short, with 17 bases between. TCRdb analysed the reads with MiXCR anew, one entry per CDR3 protein. The profile covers more than 50,000 distinct CDR3 sequences, with approximately 22% appearing a single time and approximately 2.4% taken by the ten largest. This sample was included in a study of lung T cells in sarcoidosis with Löfgren's syndrome. The study, taken as a whole, reports: TRAV12-1 and TRBV2 were reportedly most expanded in Löfgren's patients. Shared TRAV12-1 and TRBV2 CDR3 motifs across Löfgren's syndrome patients reportedly suggested public CD4+ TCRs.

The gene calls are TRBV19 and TRBJ2-3; D is possibly TRBD2 (6 bases). The TCR was taken from a human donor with sarcoidosis (Löfgren's syndrome or another form), or a control subject (not recorded which). Sequenced input: CD4+ T cells from PBMCs. CDR3 coding DNA: TGTGCCAGTAGTACTCCGGGACTGAGTGACGATACGCAGTATTTT. Its translation is CASSTPGLSDDTQYF.